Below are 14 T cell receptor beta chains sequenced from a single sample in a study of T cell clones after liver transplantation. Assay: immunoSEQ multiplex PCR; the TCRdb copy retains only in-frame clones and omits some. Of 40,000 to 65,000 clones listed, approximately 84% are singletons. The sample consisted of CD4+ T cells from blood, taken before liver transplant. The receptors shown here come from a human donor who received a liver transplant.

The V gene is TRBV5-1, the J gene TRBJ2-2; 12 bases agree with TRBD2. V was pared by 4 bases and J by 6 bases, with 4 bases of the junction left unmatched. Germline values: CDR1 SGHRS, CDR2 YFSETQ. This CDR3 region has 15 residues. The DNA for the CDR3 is TGCGCCAGCAGCACACGACTAGCGGGGGCCGGGGAGCTGTTTTTT. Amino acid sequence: CASSTRLAGAGELFF.

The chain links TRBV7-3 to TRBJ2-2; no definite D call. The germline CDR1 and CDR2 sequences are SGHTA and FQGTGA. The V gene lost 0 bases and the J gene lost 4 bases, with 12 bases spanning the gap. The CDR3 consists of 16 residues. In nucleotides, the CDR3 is TGTGCCAGCAGCTTAACGTCCGGGTTTGTCACCGGGGAGCTGTTTTTT. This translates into CASSLTSGFVTGELFF.

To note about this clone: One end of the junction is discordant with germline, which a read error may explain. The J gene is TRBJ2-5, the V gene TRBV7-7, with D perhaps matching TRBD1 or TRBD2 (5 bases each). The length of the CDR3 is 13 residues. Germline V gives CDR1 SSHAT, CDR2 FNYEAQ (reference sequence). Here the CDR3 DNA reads TGTGCTAGCAGCTTGGGACGGCAAGAGACCCAGTACTTC. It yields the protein CASSLGRQETQYF.

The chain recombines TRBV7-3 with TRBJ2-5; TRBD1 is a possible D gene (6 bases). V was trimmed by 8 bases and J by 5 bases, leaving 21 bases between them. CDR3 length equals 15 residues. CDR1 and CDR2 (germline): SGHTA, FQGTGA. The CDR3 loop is CASGPGVRVGETQYF. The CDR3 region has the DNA TGTGCCAGCGGACCAGGGGTTCGCGTTGGGGAGACCCAGTACTTC.

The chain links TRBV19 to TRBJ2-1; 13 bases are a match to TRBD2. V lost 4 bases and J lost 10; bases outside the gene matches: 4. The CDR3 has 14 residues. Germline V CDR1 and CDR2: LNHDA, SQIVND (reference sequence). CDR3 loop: CASSRGLAGVEQFF. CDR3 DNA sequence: TGTGCCAGTAGTAGAGGACTAGCGGGAGTCGAGCAGTTCTTC. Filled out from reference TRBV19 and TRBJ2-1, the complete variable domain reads DGGITQSPKYLFRKEGQNVTLSCEQNLNHDAMYWYRQDPGQGLRLIYYSQIVNDFQKGDIAEGYSVSREKKESFPLTVTSAQKNPTAFYLCASSRGLAGVEQFFGPGTRLTVL.

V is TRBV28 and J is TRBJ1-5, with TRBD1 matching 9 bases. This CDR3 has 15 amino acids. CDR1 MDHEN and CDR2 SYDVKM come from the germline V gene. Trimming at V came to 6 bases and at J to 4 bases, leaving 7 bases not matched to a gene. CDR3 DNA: TGTGCCAGCAGCTCTCGACAGGGGGGGAATCAGCCCCAGCATTTT. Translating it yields CASSSRQGGNQPQHF.

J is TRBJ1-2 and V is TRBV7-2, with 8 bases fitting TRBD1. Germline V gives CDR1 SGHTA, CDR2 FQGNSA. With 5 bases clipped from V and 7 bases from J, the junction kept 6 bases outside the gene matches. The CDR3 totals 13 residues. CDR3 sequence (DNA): TGTGCCAGCAGCGACAGGGGAGTGGGTGGCTACACCTTC. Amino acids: CASSDRGVGGYTF.

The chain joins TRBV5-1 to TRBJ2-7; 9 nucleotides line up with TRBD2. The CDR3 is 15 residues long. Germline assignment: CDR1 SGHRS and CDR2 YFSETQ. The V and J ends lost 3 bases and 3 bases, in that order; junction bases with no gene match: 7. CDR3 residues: CASSSVAGVGYEQYF. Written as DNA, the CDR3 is TGCGCCAGCAGCTCCGTAGCGGGAGTAGGCTACGAGCAGTACTTC.

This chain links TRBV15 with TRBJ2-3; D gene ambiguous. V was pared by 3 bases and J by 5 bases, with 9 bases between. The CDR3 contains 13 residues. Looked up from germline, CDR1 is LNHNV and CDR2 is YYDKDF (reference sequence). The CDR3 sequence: CATSRGTGDTQYF. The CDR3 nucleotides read TGTGCCACCAGCAGGGGAACGGGAGATACGCAGTATTTT.

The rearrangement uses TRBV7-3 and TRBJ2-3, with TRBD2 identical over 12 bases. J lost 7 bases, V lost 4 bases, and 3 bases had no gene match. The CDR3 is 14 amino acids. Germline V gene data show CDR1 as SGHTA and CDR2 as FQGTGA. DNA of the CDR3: TGTGCCAGCAGCTCTAGCGGGGGGGCCAATACGCAGTATTTT. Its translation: CASSSSGGANTQYF.

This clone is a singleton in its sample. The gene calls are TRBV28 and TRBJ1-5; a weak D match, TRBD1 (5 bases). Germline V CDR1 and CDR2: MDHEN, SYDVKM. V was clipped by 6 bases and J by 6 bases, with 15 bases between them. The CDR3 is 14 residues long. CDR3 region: CASSTHRDSQPQHF. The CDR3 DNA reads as TGTGCCAGCAGCACGCACCGAGACAGTCAGCCCCAGCATTTT.

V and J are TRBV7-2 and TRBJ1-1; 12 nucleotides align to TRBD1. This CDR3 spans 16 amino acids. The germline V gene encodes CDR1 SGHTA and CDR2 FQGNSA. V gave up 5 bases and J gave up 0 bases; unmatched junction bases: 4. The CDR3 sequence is CASSMGQGAMNTEAFF. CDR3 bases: TGTGCCAGCAGCATGGGACAGGGGGCCATGAACACTGAAGCTTTCTTT.

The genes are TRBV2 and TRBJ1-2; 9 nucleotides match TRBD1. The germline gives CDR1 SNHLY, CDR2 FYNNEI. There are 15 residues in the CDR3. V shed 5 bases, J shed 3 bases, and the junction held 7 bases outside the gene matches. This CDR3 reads CASSYGTGPHYGYTF. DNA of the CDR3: TGTGCCAGCAGTTATGGGACAGGGCCCCACTATGGCTACACCTTC.

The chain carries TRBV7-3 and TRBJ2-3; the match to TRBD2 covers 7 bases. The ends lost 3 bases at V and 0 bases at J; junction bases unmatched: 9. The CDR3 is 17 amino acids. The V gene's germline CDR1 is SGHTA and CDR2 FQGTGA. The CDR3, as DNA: TGTGCCAGCAGCTTTGGTGCCCGGCGGGGGAGCACAGATACGCAGTATTTT. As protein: CASSFGARRGSTDTQYF.